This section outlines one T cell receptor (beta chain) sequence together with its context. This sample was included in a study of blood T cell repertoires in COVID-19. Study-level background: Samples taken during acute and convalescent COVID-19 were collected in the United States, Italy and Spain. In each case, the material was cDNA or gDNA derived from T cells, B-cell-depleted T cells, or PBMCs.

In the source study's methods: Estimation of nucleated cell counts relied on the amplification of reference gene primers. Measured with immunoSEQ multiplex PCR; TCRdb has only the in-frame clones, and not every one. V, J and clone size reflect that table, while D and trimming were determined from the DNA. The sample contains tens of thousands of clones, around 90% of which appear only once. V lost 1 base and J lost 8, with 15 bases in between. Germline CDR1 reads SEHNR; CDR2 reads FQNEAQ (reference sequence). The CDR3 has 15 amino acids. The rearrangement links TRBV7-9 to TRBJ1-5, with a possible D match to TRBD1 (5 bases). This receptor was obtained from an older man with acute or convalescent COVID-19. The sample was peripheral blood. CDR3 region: CASSLGDGGLKPQHF. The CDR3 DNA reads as TGTGCCAGCAGCTTAGGTGACGGGGGGTTGAAGCCCCAGCATTTT.